The 5 T cell receptor beta chains given below trace back to one sample, sequenced in a study of blood T cell repertoires in COVID-19. Generated by immunoSEQ multiplex PCR, the TCRdb table keeps only in-frame clones and is missing some. Of about 480,000 clones in the sample, 80% to 90% were seen once. The specimen sequenced was PBMCs or T cells enriched from blood (not recorded which). These TCRs come from a woman aged 55-70 years who had recovered from COVID-19.

V usage is TRBV2 and J usage is TRBJ1-5; unclear D gene. CDR1 and CDR2 from the germline V gene are SNHLY and FYNNEI. CDR3 length equals 14 residues. The germline V and J ends were trimmed by 3 bases and 5 bases, with 11 bases remaining between them. CDR3 protein: CASSEARRYQPQHF. The CDR3 DNA follows: TGTGCCAGCAGTGAGGCCCGGAGATATCAGCCCCAGCATTTT.

The rearrangement joins TRBV20-1 to TRBJ2-1; 10 nucleotides align to TRBD2. Losses at the gene ends were 5 bases for V and 10 bases for J; bases not matched to a gene: 2. This CDR3 has 11 residues. CDR1 and CDR2 (germline): DFQATT, SNEGSKA (reference sequence). The chain's CDR3 is CSARLAGEQFF. For the CDR3, the DNA is TGCAGTGCTCGACTAGCGGGCGAGCAGTTCTTC.

V gene TRBV25-1 combines with J gene TRBJ1-5; TRBD1 agrees at 7 bases. The germline CDR1 and CDR2 sequences are MGHDK and SYGVNS. The trim removed 6 bases at V and 4 bases at J, leaving 15 bases unmatched. The CDR3 extends over 17 amino acids. The CDR3 loop reads CASSDNSNRGWNQPQHF. Here the CDR3 DNA reads TGTGCCAGCAGCGATAATTCCAACAGGGGTTGGAATCAGCCCCAGCATTTT. The variable domain in full, completed from reference TRBV25-1 and TRBJ1-5, reads EADIYQTPRYLVIGTGKKITLECSQTMGHDKMYWYQQDPGMELHLIHYSYGVNSTEKGDLSSESTVSRIRTEHFPLTLESARPSHTSQYLCASSDNSNRGWNQPQHFGDGTRLSIL.

This sequence joins TRBV4-1 and TRBJ1-4; D is possibly TRBD1 (6 bases). V was cut by 3 bases and J by 8 bases, with 19 bases left in between. The CDR3 consists of 16 residues. Germline V gene lookup returns CDR1 MGHRA and CDR2 YSYEKL. Written as DNA, the CDR3 is TGCGCCAGCAGCCAGGCCCCAGGGGACCCCCACGAAAAACTGTTTTTT. Its protein is CASSQAPGDPHEKLFF.

The chain recombines TRBV2 with TRBJ1-5; 8 bases match TRBD1. The V and J ends lost 5 bases and 6 bases, in that order; junction bases with no gene match: 6. This CDR3 is 14 amino acids long. Germline lookup yields CDR1 SNHLY and CDR2 FYNNEI. The CDR3 region has the DNA TGTGCCAGCAGTCAGGGGGCAAGCGGTCAGCCCCAGCATTTT. Translating gives CASSQGASGQPQHF.